Sequencing of this T cell receptor (beta chain) was carried out in a study of cytomegalovirus exposure and HLA in healthy donors. Trimming removed 4 bases from V and 3 bases from J; junction bases left unmatched: 2. The CDR3 spans 14 residues. Germline V gives CDR1 SGHKS, CDR2 YYEKEE (reference sequence). This clone is a singleton in its sample. The primer mix had 60 Vbeta and 13 Jbeta primers. The assay was immunoSEQ multiplex PCR, and TCRdb's table has in-frame clones only and misses some. The sample holds 150,000 to 200,000 clones, around nine tenths seen once. Sequencing used PBMCs. The chain couples TRBV5-5 to TRBJ2-3; 10 bases match TRBD2. The receptor's source is a woman under 30 in good health and CMV-seronegative. CDR3 region: CASSLSGGTDTQYF. CDR3 nucleotide sequence: TGTGCCAGCAGCCTTAGCGGGGGGACAGATACGCAGTATTTT.